Included here is one T cell receptor beta chain sequence, with context. The record originates from a study of blood T cell repertoires in COVID-19. Study-level background: Samples representing acute and convalescent COVID-19 were sourced from the United States, Italy and Spain. T cells, B-cell-depleted T cells, or PBMCs supplied cDNA or gDNA.

Enrolled through a virtual design, the participants were between 18 and 89 years of age and came from 24 US areas. TCRdb keeps only in-frame clones here, not all; method: immunoSEQ multiplex PCR. The sample includes approximately 250,000 clones, about 86% seen only once; the top ten take about 4%. Specimen: PBMCs or T cells enriched from blood (not recorded which). The TCR originated in a man aged 25-45 years with acute COVID-19.

This CDR3 is CASSQGWGSGEAKNIQYF. CDR3 in DNA: TGTGCCAGCAGCCAAGGGTGGGGAAGCGGGGAAGCCAAAAACATTCAGTACTTC. The chain uses TRBV14 and TRBJ2-4; 7 nucleotides line up with TRBD2. The germline CDR1 and CDR2 sequences are SGHDN and FVKESK. Germline trimming cut 1 base from V and 0 bases from J; bases unmatched to any gene: 9. CDR3 size: 18 residues. The full variable domain, its missing parts supplied by reference TRBV14 and TRBJ2-4, is EAGVTQFPSHSVIEKGQTVTLRCDPISGHDNLYWYRRVMGKEIKFLLHFVKESKQDESGMPNNRFLAERTGGTYSTLKVQPAELEDSGVYFCASSQGWGSGEAKNIQYFGAGTRLSVL.